A single sample gave rise to the 25 T cell receptor beta chains below, sequenced in a study of CD8+CD57+ T cells in acquired aplastic anemia. The sequenced patients had an expansion of CD8+CD57+ cells seen by flow cytometry. Genomic DNA acted as the template from which TCR beta VDJ combination and CDR3 sequence profiling were carried out. Each CDR3 protein is one row after TCRdb ran MiXCR on the reads. The data hold about 150,000 distinct CDR3 sequences, with around half observed a single time. Sequenced: sorted CD4+, CD8+, or CD8+CD57+ T cells (not recorded which) from PBMCs. These receptors all come from a human donor with aplastic anemia.

About this clonotype: Being one base from a much bigger clone, this may be a read error. V and J are TRBV5-1 and TRBJ2-3; maybe TRBD2 (6 bases). Per germline, CDR1 SGHRS and CDR2 YFSETQ. There are 15 residues in the CDR3. DNA for the CDR3: TGCGCCAACAGCGGCGGGACCCGTCTCACAGATACGCAGTATTTT. Its translation: CANSGGTRLTDTQYF.

V is TRBV30 and J is TRBJ1-2, with D possibly TRBD1 on 5 matching bases. Germline CDR1 is GTSNPN and CDR2 is SVGIG (reference sequence). The V end was cut by 8 bases, the J end by 9 bases, with 10 bases between. This CDR3 region has 9 residues. CDR3 nucleotide sequence: TGTGCCCGCCTGGGACGCTACACCTTC. Translation: CARLGRYTF.

This clonotype was observed at least ten times. V gene TRBV2 combines with J gene TRBJ2-3; either TRBD1 or TRBD2 may fit D (5 bases each). CDR3 length: 16 amino acids. Trimming removed 5 bases from V and 10 bases from J, with 25 bases in between. CDR1 SNHLY and CDR2 FYNNEI come from the germline V gene. This CDR3 reads CASSLLRAVQGVAQYF. CDR3 coding DNA: TGTGCCAGCAGTCTCCTTCGAGCGGTCCAAGGGGTGGCGCAGTATTTT.

On this clonotype: The conserved final phenylalanine or tryptophan is absent from the CDR3, which likely points to a read error. J is TRBJ2-7 and V is TRBV29-1; TRBD2 matches 8 bases. The CDR3 is 15 residues long. CDR1 and CDR2 from the germline V gene are SQVTM and ANQGSEA. The CDR3 spells CSVAATSGSSYEQYL. The CDR3, as DNA: TGCAGCGTGGCTGCTACTAGCGGTAGCTCCTATGAGCAGTACCTC.

Ten or more counts support this clonotype. The CDR3 is CASSRYHEQFF. The CDR3 DNA sequence: TGTGCCAGCAGCCGTTATCATGAGCAGTTCTTC. This sequence joins TRBV5-6 and TRBJ2-1; unclear D gene. The ends were cut back, 4 bases at V and 8 bases at J, with 7 bases in the middle. The CDR3 length is 11 residues. Germline CDR1 is SGHDT and CDR2 is YYEEEE.

This clonotype was observed at least ten times. A read error may be the cause here, since a much bigger clone is one base away. In nucleotides, the CDR3 is TGTGCCACCAGTGACCTATCCGGGACAGGACGAGAGACCCAGTACTTC. Amino acid sequence: CATSDLSGTGRETQYF. This chain links TRBV24-1 with TRBJ2-5; 8 positions agree with TRBD1. The CDR3 loop spans 16 amino acids. Germline assignment: CDR1 KGHDR and CDR2 SFDVKD. With 4 bases clipped from V and 4 bases from J, the junction kept 10 bases outside the gene matches.

This clonotype was counted at least ten times. This sequence joins TRBV19 and TRBJ2-7; D might be TRBD1 (7 bases). The CDR3 has 15 amino acids. The germline CDR1 and CDR2 sequences are LNHDA and SQIVND (reference sequence). Trimming cost V 5 bases and J 6 bases, with 20 bases left between them. The CDR3 loop reads CASSPYSQGGSEQYF. The CDR3 DNA follows: TGTGCCAGTAGTCCTTATTCTCAGGGGGGTTCCGAGCAGTACTTC.

This clonotype was seen at least ten times. The V and J genes are TRBV5-1 and TRBJ1-5; D is unresolved. CDR3 size: 15 residues. Germline assignment: CDR1 SGHRS and CDR2 YFSETQ. Trimming pared 4 bases from V and 4 bases from J, leaving 15 bases between. The CDR3 DNA sequence: TGCGCCAGCAGCCCGGCAGTCGGACCGAATCAGCCCCAGCATTTT. This codes for CASSPAVGPNQPQHF.

In this sample, this clonotype turned up a few times. The chain couples TRBV24-1 to TRBJ2-7, with a tentative D call TRBD1 (6 bases). This CDR3 comprises 12 residues. With 7 bases removed from V and 4 bases from J, the gap between germline ends came to 10 bases. Germline V gene data show CDR1 as KGHDR and CDR2 as SFDVKD. CDR3 loop: CATSPTGYEQYF. For the CDR3, the DNA is TGTGCCACCAGCCCGACAGGTTACGAGCAGTACTTC.

This clonotype came up once. The CDR3 loop reads CASSVAIAPLHF. The CDR3, as DNA: TGTGCCAGCAGCGTAGCTATCGCACCCCTCCACTTT. The rearrangement uses TRBV9 and TRBJ1-6; no firm D call. V was pared by 0 bases and J by 11 bases, with 6 bases between. The CDR3 contains 12 residues. Germline CDR1 is SGDLS and CDR2 is YYNGEE.

The chain employs TRBV19 and TRBJ2-7; weak D call: TRBD1 (6 bases). CDR1 is LNHDA and CDR2 is SQIVND in the germline V gene (reference sequence). The CDR3 length is 13 residues. V gave up 6 bases and J gave up 4 bases, with 13 bases separating them. The CDR3 DNA follows: TGTGCCAGTAGACACAGGGAATCATACGAGCAGTACTTC. Its protein is CASRHRESYEQYF.

This clonotype was recorded once. V usage is TRBV25-1 and J usage is TRBJ2-5; the D gene is possibly TRBD1 (5 bases). The CDR3 has 15 residues. In germline, CDR1 is MGHDK, CDR2 SYGVNS. The ends were cut back, 5 bases at V and 2 bases at J, with 15 bases in the middle. The CDR3, as DNA: TGTGCCAGCAGTCGATCTGACAGTATACAAGAGACCCAGTACTTC. The encoded protein is CASSRSDSIQETQYF.

This clonotype was seen many times. This rearrangement joins TRBV29-1 to TRBJ2-3; TRBD2 matches 16 bases. The CDR3 has 17 amino acids. From germline, CDR1 is SQVTM and CDR2 ANQGSEA. V dropped 4 bases and J dropped 1; count of bases not matched to a gene: 5. This chain's CDR3 is CSVAGTSGRAGTDTQYF. The CDR3 region has the DNA TGCAGCGTTGCCGGGACTAGCGGGAGGGCCGGCACAGATACGCAGTATTTT.

The rearrangement uses TRBV7-9 and TRBJ2-7, with D possibly matching TRBD1 (5 bases). In germline, CDR1 is SEHNR, CDR2 FQNEAQ (reference sequence). V dropped 5 bases and J dropped 3 bases, with 11 bases sitting between them. The CDR3 sequence is 13 residues long. CDR3 DNA: TGTGCCAGCAGCCCCCCCCAGGGCTACGAGCAGTACTTC. Translating gives CASSPPQGYEQYF.

This clonotype was counted a few times. The chain uses TRBV20-1 and TRBJ2-5, with D possibly TRBD1 on 6 matching bases. Trimming pared 3 bases from V and 1 base from J, leaving 12 bases between. This CDR3 is 14 amino acids long. Germline assignment: CDR1 DFQATT and CDR2 SNEGSKA (reference sequence). CDR3 bases: TGCAGTGCTAGTCGGACAGAGTCCCAAGAGACCCAGTACTTC. Protein: CSASRTESQETQYF.

The chain combines TRBV10-1 with TRBJ2-7; weak D call: TRBD1 (6 bases). The V and J ends lost 3 bases and 3 bases respectively, with 15 bases between them. Germline V gene sequence: CDR1 WNHNN, CDR2 SYGVQD (reference sequence). The CDR3 covers 15 residues. DNA of the CDR3: TGCGCCAGCAGTGATCTCCGGGACACGAGCTACGAGCAGTACTTC. Protein: CASSDLRDTSYEQYF.

This clonotype was counted at least ten times. The V call is TRBV13, the J call TRBJ1-1; D gene uncertain. Germline CDR1 PRHDT, CDR2 FYEKMQ (reference sequence). V lost 5 bases and J lost 5, with 12 bases in between. This CDR3 spans 13 amino acids. CDR3 nucleotides: TGTGCCAGCAGCCTTGGGTCGGAAACTGAAGCTTTCTTT. Its protein product is CASSLGSETEAFF.

The genes are TRBV20-1 and TRBJ2-7; D not certain. This CDR3 contains 12 residues. The V end lost 3 bases, the J end lost 2 bases, and 8 bases lay between the germline ends. The V gene's germline CDR1 is DFQATT and CDR2 SNEGSKA (reference sequence). Here the CDR3 DNA reads TGCAGTGCTAGTAGTCGGGCCTACGAGCAGTACTTC. Translation gives CSASSRAYEQYF.

V usage is TRBV7-8 and J usage is TRBJ2-7; 11 bases fit TRBD2. The trim removed 5 bases at V and 7 bases at J, leaving 10 bases unmatched. There are 15 residues in the CDR3. The germline gives CDR1 SGHVS, CDR2 FQNEAQ. The CDR3 spells CASSGGLADTGEQYF. In nucleotides, the CDR3 is TGTGCCAGCAGCGGGGGACTAGCGGACACGGGGGAGCAGTACTTC.

Concerning this clonotype itself: A much larger clonotype is one base distant, so this may be a read error. The CDR3 end shows no conserved phenylalanine or tryptophan, and so a read error is likely. The rearrangement uses TRBV19 and TRBJ2-1; 8 positions agree with TRBD2. Germline V gives CDR1 LNHDA, CDR2 SQIVND (reference sequence). The CDR3 runs to 16 residues. V trimming: 5 bases; J trimming: 4 bases; junction bases outside the gene matches: 10. The CDR3 protein is CASSDKLAGLYNEQFL. The CDR3 DNA is TGTGCCAGTAGTGACAAGCTAGCGGGCCTATACAATGAGCAGTTCCTC.

This chain links TRBV11-1 with TRBJ2-2; D is undetermined. Germline V lookup: CDR1 SGHAT, CDR2 FQDESV (reference sequence). The CDR3 has 15 residues. Trimming cost V 2 bases and J 5 bases, with 12 bases left between them. As DNA, the CDR3 is TGTGCCAGCAGCTTACCGGAGCTCGGGACCGGGGAGCTGTTTTTT. Amino acid sequence: CASSLPELGTGELFF.

This clonotype was counted many times. The chain recombines TRBV7-9 with TRBJ2-7; D possibly corresponds to TRBD1 (5 bases). The CDR3 spans 12 residues. V lost 1 base to trimming and J lost 6 bases, with 7 bases between them. CDR1 is SEHNR and CDR2 is FQNEAQ in the germline V gene (reference sequence). CDR3 in amino acids: CASSLGTTEQYF. The CDR3 nucleotides read TGTGCCAGCAGCTTAGGGACAACCGAGCAGTACTTC. The entire variable domain, with the rest obtained from reference TRBV7-9 and TRBJ2-7, is as follows: DTGVSQNPRHKITKRGQNVTFRCDPISEHNRLYWYRQTLGQGPEFLTYFQNEAQLEKSRLLSDRFSAERPKGSFSTLEIQRTEQGDSAMYLCASSLGTTEQYFGPGTRLTVT.

This clonotype has only a few counts. The chain couples TRBV10-1 to TRBJ1-1; no clear D. The CDR3 runs 15 residues. Germline values: CDR1 WNHNN, CDR2 SYGVQD (reference sequence). V was pared by 1 base and J by 1 base, with 10 bases between. The CDR3 here is CASSECRIKNTEAFF. The CDR3 region has the DNA TGCGCCAGCAGTGAGTGCCGCATAAAGAACACTGAAGCTTTCTTT.

This clonotype was recorded at least ten times. V is TRBV11-3 and J is TRBJ2-7; no clear D. CDR3 length: 12 residues. Germline V gene sequence: CDR1 SGHNT, CDR2 YENEEA. V was shortened by 0 bases and J by 2 bases, with 2 bases between the two germline ends. The CDR3 DNA follows: TGTGCCAGCAGCTTAGATGCCTACGAGCAGTACTTC. This encodes CASSLDAYEQYF. Looking up the rest from reference TRBV11-3 and TRBJ2-7 gives the full variable domain: EAGVVQSPRYKIIEKKQPVAFWCNPISGHNTLYWYLQNLGQGPELLIRYENEEAVDDSQLPKDRFSAERLKGVDSTLKIQPAELGDSAVYLCASSLDAYEQYFGPGTRLTVT.

This chain joins TRBV29-1 and TRBJ1-5; D is ambiguous. V shed 5 bases and J shed 4 bases, with 12 bases lying between them. Germline lookup yields CDR1 SQVTM and CDR2 ANQGSEA. The CDR3 runs 13 residues. DNA for the CDR3: TGCAGCGTTCTCTCCGGGAGGAATCAGCCCCAGCATTTT. Protein: CSVLSGRNQPQHF.